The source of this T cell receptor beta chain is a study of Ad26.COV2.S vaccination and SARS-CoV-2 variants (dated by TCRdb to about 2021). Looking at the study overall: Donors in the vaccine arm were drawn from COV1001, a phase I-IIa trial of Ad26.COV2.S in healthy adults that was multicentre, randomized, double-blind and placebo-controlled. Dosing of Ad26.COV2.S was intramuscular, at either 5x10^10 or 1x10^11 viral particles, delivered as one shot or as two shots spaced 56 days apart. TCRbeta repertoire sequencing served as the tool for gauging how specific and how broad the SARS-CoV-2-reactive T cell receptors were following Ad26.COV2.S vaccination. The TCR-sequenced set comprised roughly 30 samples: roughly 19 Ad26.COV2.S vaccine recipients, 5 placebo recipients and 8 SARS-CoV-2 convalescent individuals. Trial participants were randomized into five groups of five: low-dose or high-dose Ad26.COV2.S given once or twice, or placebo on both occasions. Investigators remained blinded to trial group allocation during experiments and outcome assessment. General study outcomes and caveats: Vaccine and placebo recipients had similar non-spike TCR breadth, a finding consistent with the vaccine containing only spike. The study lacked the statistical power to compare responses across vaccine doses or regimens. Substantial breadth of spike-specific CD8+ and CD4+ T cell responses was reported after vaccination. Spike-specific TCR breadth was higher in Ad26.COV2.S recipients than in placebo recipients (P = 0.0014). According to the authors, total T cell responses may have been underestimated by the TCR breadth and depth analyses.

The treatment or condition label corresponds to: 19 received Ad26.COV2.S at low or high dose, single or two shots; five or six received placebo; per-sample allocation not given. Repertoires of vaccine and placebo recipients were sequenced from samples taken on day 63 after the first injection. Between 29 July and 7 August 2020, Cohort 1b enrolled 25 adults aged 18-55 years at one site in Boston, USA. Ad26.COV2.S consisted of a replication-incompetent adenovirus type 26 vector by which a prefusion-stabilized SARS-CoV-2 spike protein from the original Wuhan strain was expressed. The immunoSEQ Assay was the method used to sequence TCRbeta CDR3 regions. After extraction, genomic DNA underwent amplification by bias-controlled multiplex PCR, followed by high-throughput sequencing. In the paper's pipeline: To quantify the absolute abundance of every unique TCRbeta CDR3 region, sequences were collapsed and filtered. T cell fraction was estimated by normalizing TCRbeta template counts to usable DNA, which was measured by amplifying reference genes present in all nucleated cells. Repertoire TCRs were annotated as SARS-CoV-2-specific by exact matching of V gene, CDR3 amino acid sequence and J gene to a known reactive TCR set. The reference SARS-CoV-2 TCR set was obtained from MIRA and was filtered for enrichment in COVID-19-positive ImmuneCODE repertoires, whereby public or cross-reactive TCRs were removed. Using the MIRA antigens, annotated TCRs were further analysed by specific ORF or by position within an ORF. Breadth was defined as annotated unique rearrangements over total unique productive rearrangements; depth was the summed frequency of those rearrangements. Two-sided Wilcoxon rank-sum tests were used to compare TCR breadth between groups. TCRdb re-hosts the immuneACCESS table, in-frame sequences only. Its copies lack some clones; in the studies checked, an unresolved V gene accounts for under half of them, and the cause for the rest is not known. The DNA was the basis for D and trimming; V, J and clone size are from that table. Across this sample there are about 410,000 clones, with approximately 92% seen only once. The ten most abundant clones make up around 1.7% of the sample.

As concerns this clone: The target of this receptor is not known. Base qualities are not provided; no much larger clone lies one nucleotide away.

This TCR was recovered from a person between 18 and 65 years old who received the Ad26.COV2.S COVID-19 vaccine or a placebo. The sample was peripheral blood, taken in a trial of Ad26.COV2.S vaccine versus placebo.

The CDR3 has the sequence CASIPGGSPSNTGELFF. The sequenced DNA is TGTGCCAGTATCCCGGGGGGTAGTCCTTCGAACACCGGGGAGCTGTTTTTT. In this chain, TRBV19 is recombined with TRBJ2-2; the central 7 bases match TRBD2. From its cysteine to its phenylalanine, the CDR3 spans 17 amino acids. Of the read, only the CDR3 DNA is kept; its 51 bases are in frame from base 1. Looking up the germline V gene (reference sequence) yields CDR1 LNHDA and CDR2 SQIVND. V loses 7 bases at its end and J loses 0 bases; junction bases beyond the gene matches: 11.